The following is a T cell receptor (beta chain) sequence with its context. What it binds is not known. It was with 60 Vbeta and 13 Jbeta primers that the PCR ran. Data came from immunoSEQ multiplex PCR; TCRdb stores just in-frame clones and leaves some out. This table has over 150,000 clones, about 80% appearing once. The CDR3 runs to 16 residues. V trimming: 7 bases; J trimming: 2 bases; junction bases outside the gene matches: 10. Germline CDR1 is KGHSH and CDR2 is LQKENI. This specimen comes from a study of cytomegalovirus exposure and HLA in healthy donors. Overall study results and limits: In vitro, a few CMV-associated chains proved specific for CMV antigens.

The specimen was PBMCs. The TCR comes from a woman aged 55-69 years in good health and CMV-seropositive. This rearrangement joins TRBV18 to TRBJ2-1; 8 bases are a match to TRBD1. CDR3 in DNA: TGTGCCAGCTACCTGGACAGGGACGTAACCTACAATGAGCAGTTCTTC. It yields the protein CASYLDRDVTYNEQFF.